This is a list of T cell receptor beta chains from one sample in a study of CD8 T cells in Susac syndrome. A single record per CDR3 protein comes from TCRdb applying MiXCR to the immunoSEQ multiplex PCR reads. The table has 250,000 to 350,000 distinct CDR3 sequences, approximately 84% seen once; the top ten hold approximately 0.11%. The sequenced material came from CD8+ T cells from PBMCs. These receptors originate from a human donor with multiple sclerosis. The CDR3 runs from the conserved cysteine through the conserved F or W. Fields, in order: J gene, clone size, V gene, D gene, CDR3 DNA, CDR3 protein. The D gene is left open where the match is weak. Expanded clones are given a class, and other clones once, few, many or no size at all.

J: TRBJ2-1
size: NA
V: TRBV9
D: NA
DNA: TGTGCCAGCAGCGTTCTAAACAATGAGCAGTTCTTC
CDR3: CASSVLNNEQFF

J: TRBJ1-3
size: NA
V: TRBV6-1
D: NA
DNA: TGTGCCAGCAGTGAGATTCATCTCTCTGGAAACACCATATATTTT
CDR3: CASSEIHLSGNTIYF

J: TRBJ2-3
size: NA
V: TRBV12-3/TRBV12-4
D: NA
DNA: TGTGCCAGCAGTTTGGTTCCTCTGGATACGCAGTATTTT
CDR3: CASSLVPLDTQYF

J: TRBJ2-7
size: NA
V: TRBV28
D: TRBD1
DNA: TGTGCCAGCAGTTTAATGGGACAGGGTGCCCCTTCCTACGAGCAGTACTTC
CDR3: CASSLMGQGAPSYEQYF

J: TRBJ1-3
size: NA
V: TRBV9
D: NA
DNA: TGTGCCAGCCCTGGACTGGCTGGAAACACCATATATTTT
CDR3: CASPGLAGNTIYF

J: TRBJ2-1
size: NA
V: TRBV5-1
D: NA
DNA: TGCGCCAGCAGCCCAGCAGGGAGGTACAATGAGCAGTTCTTC
CDR3: CASSPAGRYNEQFF

J: TRBJ2-5
size: NA
V: TRBV7-7
D: NA
DNA: TGTGCTAGCAGCTTAGCTGTGGTGGGAGCGGGAGAGACCCAGTACTTC
CDR3: CASSLAVVGAGETQYF

J: TRBJ2-7
size: NA
V: TRBV14
D: NA
DNA: TGTGCCAGCAGCCAAGATGGGCCTGGGACCCCCTACGAGCAGTACTTC
CDR3: CASSQDGPGTPYEQYF

J: TRBJ2-7
size: NA
V: TRBV7-9
D: TRBD2
DNA: TGTGCCAGCAGAGCGGGAGGGGACTACGAGCAGTACTTC
CDR3: CASRAGGDYEQYF

J: TRBJ2-3
size: NA
V: TRBV2
D: NA
DNA: TGTGCCAGCACTTTACTAGCCCGGGGGGATACGCAGTATTTT
CDR3: CASTLLARGDTQYF

J: TRBJ2-3
size: NA
V: TRBV29-1
D: TRBD1
DNA: TGCAGCGTGGTACAGGGGCAAGTAGATACGCAGTATTTT
CDR3: CSVVQGQVDTQYF

J: TRBJ2-1
size: NA
V: TRBV7-9
D: TRBD2
DNA: TGTGCCAGCGTAGGAGGTAGCGGGACGAACAATGAGCAGTTCTTC
CDR3: CASVGGSGTNNEQFF

J: TRBJ2-3
size: NA
V: TRBV5-5
D: TRBD2
DNA: TGTGCCAGCAGCTCACGGGAGGGGTTGGATACGCAGTATTTT
CDR3: CASSSREGLDTQYF

J: TRBJ2-3
size: NA
V: TRBV27
D: TRBD2
DNA: TGTGCCAGCAGTTTATCAAAGCGGGAGATCACAGATACGCAGTATTTT
CDR3: CASSLSKREITDTQYF

J: TRBJ2-3
size: few
V: TRBV9
D: NA
DNA: TGTGCCAGCAGCGTTGGCGAGGGTGTCCCAGATACGCAGTATTTT
CDR3: CASSVGEGVPDTQYF